What follows are 3 T cell receptor beta chains derived from one specimen sequenced in a study of T cell repertoires in ileal Crohn's disease (dated by TCRdb to between 2018 and 2021). Receptors were amplified or captured by the immunoSEQ multiplex PCR assay. In its TCRdb copy, this immuneACCESS table keeps in-frame sequences only and misses some clones. Where compared with another copy, unresolved V genes explain less than half of these, and the others have no known cause. Within this sample are approximately 15,000 clones, with 80% of them counted one time only. Together, the top ten hold 4.2% of the sample. Sequencing used ileal tissue. Source of these receptors: an adult with Crohn's disease.

This chain joins TRBV4-3 and TRBJ2-7, with 9 bases aligning to TRBD2. Per the germline V gene, CDR1 is LGHNA and CDR2 is YSLEER. V lost 0 bases and J lost 2; bases outside the gene matches: 8. This CDR3 region has 17 residues. The CDR3 reads CASSQDLRLAVAYEQYV. Written as DNA, the CDR3 is TGCGCCAGCAGCCAAGATCTGAGACTAGCGGTGGCCTACGAGCAGTACGTC.

V gene TRBV2 combines with J gene TRBJ2-3; D possibly corresponds to TRBD2 (5 bases). CDR3 length: 14 amino acids. Germline CDR1 reads SNHLY; CDR2 reads FYNNEI. Trimming left V 4 bases short and J 2 bases short, with 10 bases between. The CDR3 sequence: CASSASGYTDTQYF. In DNA form, the CDR3 reads TGTGCCAGCAGTGCGTCGGGATACACAGATACGCAGTATTTT.

This clone was observed a handful of times. The same CDR3 also results from other DNA sequences found in this sample. V is TRBV19 and J is TRBJ2-5, with D possibly matching TRBD1 (5 bases). V dropped 4 bases and J dropped 4 bases, with 13 bases sitting between them. Germline CDR1 LNHDA, CDR2 SQIVND (reference sequence). CDR3 length: 14 amino acids. CDR3 sequence reads: CASSKSQGPETQYF. In nucleotides, the CDR3 is TGTGCCAGTAGTAAGTCCCAGGGCCCAGAGACCCAGTACTTC.